This T cell receptor beta chain was identified during a study of cytomegalovirus exposure and HLA in healthy donors. It was with 60 Vbeta and 13 Jbeta primers that the PCR ran. Here immunoSEQ multiplex PCR was the method, and the copy in TCRdb shows in-frame clones only, minus some. The table lists fewer than 200,000 clones, around 80% of them singletons. The study, taken as a whole, reports: A later analysis by the authors found several of the most significant clusters apparently linked to common viral pathogens. Compared with the approximately 680-donor mean, an Asian-associated ancestry cluster reportedly had fewer N-insertions, according to a later analysis.

This clone is a singleton in its sample. The antigen remains unidentified. This TCR was sampled from a woman between 18 and 29 years old in good health and CMV-seronegative. The sample was PBMCs.

Here the CDR3 reads CASSEGSGLAGVYEQFF. Written as DNA, the CDR3 is TGTGCCAGCAGTGAGGGCTCTGGGCTAGCGGGAGTATATGAGCAGTTCTTC. This sequence joins TRBV6-4 and TRBJ2-1; 10 bases agree with TRBD2. Germline V CDR1 and CDR2: MRHNA, SNTAGT. This CDR3 comprises 17 residues. Losses at the gene ends were 3 bases for V and 8 bases for J; bases not matched to a gene: 13.